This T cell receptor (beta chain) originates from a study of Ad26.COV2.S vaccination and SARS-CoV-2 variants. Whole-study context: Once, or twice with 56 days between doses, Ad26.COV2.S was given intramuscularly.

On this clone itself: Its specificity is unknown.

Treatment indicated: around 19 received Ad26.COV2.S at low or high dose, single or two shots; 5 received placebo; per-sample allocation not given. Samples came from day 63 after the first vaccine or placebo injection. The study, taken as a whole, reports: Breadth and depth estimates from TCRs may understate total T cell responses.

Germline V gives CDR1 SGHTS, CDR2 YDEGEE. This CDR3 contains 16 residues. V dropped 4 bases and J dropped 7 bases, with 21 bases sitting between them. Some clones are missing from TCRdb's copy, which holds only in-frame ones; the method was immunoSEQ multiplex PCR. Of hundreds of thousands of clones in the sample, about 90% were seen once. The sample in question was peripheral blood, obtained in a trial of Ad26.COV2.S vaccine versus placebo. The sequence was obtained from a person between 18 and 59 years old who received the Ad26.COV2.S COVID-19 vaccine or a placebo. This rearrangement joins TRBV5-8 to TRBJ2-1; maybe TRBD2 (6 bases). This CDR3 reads CASSQKTSPARNEQFF. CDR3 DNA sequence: TGTGCCAGCAGCCAGAAAACTAGCCCAGCTAGGAATGAGCAGTTCTTC.